This TCR beta chain appears in the sequencing data of a study of blood T cells in healthy people across ages. Whole-study findings and limits: Diversity of TCR beta correlated strongly with naive T cell percentage. With age, beta diversity per million T cells declined roughly linearly, significantly by 40.

This clonotype came up many times. The antigen is undetermined. With a J-beta primer mix and a sample-barcoded 5' primer, a second PCR ran 7 to 11 cycles. TCRdb passed the 5' RACE reads through MiXCR, listing each CDR3 protein once. This sample has fewer than 950,000 distinct CDR3 sequences; roughly 35% occur once, and the top ten carry 10% to 15%. No fewer than 7 million PBMCs went into each sample. This clonotype originated in a man aged 18-30 years in good health. The source material was blood.

CDR3: CASSLDYRVDQPQHF. DNA of the CDR3: TGTGCCAGCAGTTTAGATTACAGGGTTGATCAGCCCCAGCATTTT. This chain joins TRBV12-3 or TRBV12-4 and TRBJ1-5; possibly TRBD1 for D (6 bases). The CDR3 length is 15 residues. The V and J ends lost 1 base and 5 bases respectively, with 12 bases between them.